The rows below give T cell receptor beta chains drawn from one sample of a study of beta chain features in type 1 diabetes. Sequenced by immunoSEQ multiplex PCR; TCRdb stores in-frame clones only, minus some. The sample carries over 500,000 clones, about 14% recorded once. Sequenced sample: naive CD4+ T cells from blood. These TCRs come from a man aged 18 to 35 in good health. Each CDR3 is given with its conserved first and last residue. A D gene is named only where the DNA matches it firmly. Some rows mark clone size as missing; the rest say once, few, many or name a class of expanded clone.

clone_size d_call j_call v_call cdr3_aa cdr3_nt
NA TRBD1 TRBJ2-7 TRBV4-2 CASSLGQGTSYEQYF TGTGCCAGCAGCCTGGGACAGGGTACCTCCTACGAGCAGTACTTC
NA TRBD2 TRBJ2-3 TRBV7-9 CASSPGLAGVWDTQYF TGTGCCAGCAGCCCCGGACTAGCGGGAGTTTGGGATACGCAGTATTTT
few NA TRBJ1-2 TRBV30 CAWSVDPRAAGYTF TGTGCCTGGAGTGTAGACCCAAGGGCGGCTGGCTACACCTTC
NA NA TRBJ1-1 TRBV7-2 CASSVDRMNTEAFF TGTGCCAGCAGCGTAGACAGGATGAACACTGAAGCTTTCTTT
NA TRBD1 TRBJ1-1 TRBV6-5 CASSPGQGGAFF TGTGCCAGCAGTCCGGGACAGGGAGGAGCTTTCTTT
few TRBD1 TRBJ1-2 TRBV9 CASSDGQGARGYTF TGTGCCAGCAGCGATGGACAGGGGGCGCGAGGCTACACCTTC
few TRBD1 TRBJ1-2 TRBV19 CASSTDRVDRYTF TGTGCCAGTAGTACGGACAGGGTTGATCGCTACACCTTC
few TRBD1 TRBJ1-2 TRBV30 CAWSRAGTGVYTF TGTGCCTGGAGTAGAGCCGGGACAGGGGTCTACACCTTC
few TRBD1 TRBJ2-7 TRBV10-3 CAISESKTGTREQYF TGTGCCATCAGTGAGTCAAAGACAGGGACGAGGGAGCAGTACTTC
few NA TRBJ2-7 TRBV4-1 CASSQEGSFYEQYF TGCGCCAGCAGCCAAGAGGGGAGTTTCTACGAGCAGTACTTC
NA TRBD1 TRBJ2-1 TRBV6-5 CASNLDRESEQFF TGTGCCAGCAATCTGGACAGGGAGAGTGAGCAGTTCTTC
few NA TRBJ1-2 TRBV15 CATSSDVGVGYGYTF TGTGCCACCAGCAGTGACGTCGGGGTAGGCTATGGCTACACCTTC
few NA TRBJ2-1 TRBV19 CASSIPGAGADNEQFF TGTGCCAGTAGTATTCCTGGCGCAGGGGCGGACAATGAGCAGTTCTTC
few NA TRBJ1-6 TRBV9 CASSVGQGRNSPLHF TGTGCCAGCAGCGTAGGCCAGGGACGGAATTCACCCCTCCACTTT
few NA TRBJ1-4 TRBV5-4 CASSLRADNEKLFF TGTGCCAGCAGCTTGAGGGCCGACAATGAAAAACTGTTTTTT
few NA TRBJ1-2 TRBV6-5 CASSYAGTSNYGYTF TGTGCCAGCAGTTACGCGGGGACCTCCAACTATGGCTACACCTTC
NA NA TRBJ2-6 TRBV5-1 CASSLVGTYLSGANVLTF TGCGCCAGCAGCTTGGTGGGCACTTACCTCTCTGGGGCCAACGTCCTGACTTTC
few NA TRBJ1-1 TRBV11-1 CASSLQGPTEAFF TGTGCCAGCAGTTTACAGGGTCCCACTGAAGCTTTCTTT
few TRBD1 TRBJ1-1 TRBV18 CASSTGTGMNTEAFF TGTGCCAGCTCAACCGGGACAGGGATGAACACTGAAGCTTTCTTT
once NA TRBJ1-1 TRBV28 CASSSAGVTEAFF TGTGCCAGCAGTTCCGCAGGGGTCACTGAAGCTTTCTTT
NA NA TRBJ2-6 TRBV2 CASSGLVNSGANVLTF TGTGCCAGCAGTGGTTTGGTAAACTCTGGGGCCAACGTCCTGACTTTC
NA NA TRBJ2-2 TRBV30 CAWRGRGTPPNTGELFF TGTGCCTGGAGGGGGAGGGGGACCCCCCCGAACACCGGGGAGCTGTTTTTT
NA NA TRBJ1-5 TRBV2 CASSGENQPQHF TGTGCCAGCAGTGGGGAAAATCAGCCCCAGCATTTT
NA NA TRBJ2-5 TRBV5-1 CASRRQQETQYF TGCGCCAGCAGGCGACAGCAAGAGACCCAGTACTTC
NA NA TRBJ2-3 TRBV30 CARTLTISDTQYF TGTGCCCGGACCCTCACCATCTCGGATACGCAGTATTTT
NA NA TRBJ1-5 TRBV9 CASSPSPGGPQHF TGTGCCAGCAGCCCCTCCCCGGGGGGGCCCCAGCATTTT
few NA TRBJ2-2 TRBV9 CASSVGGGGNPPGELFF TGTGCCAGCAGCGTAGGAGGGGGGGGAAATCCCCCCGGGGAGCTGTTTTTT
few TRBD1 TRBJ1-2 TRBV9 CASSVDRGNYGYTF TGTGCCAGCAGCGTCGACAGGGGGAACTATGGCTACACCTTC
few NA TRBJ2-7 TRBV5-1 CASSVTGRGPYEQYF TGCGCCAGCAGCGTGACAGGTAGGGGCCCCTACGAGCAGTACTTC
NA NA TRBJ2-7 TRBV6-5 CASSRYRDHYEQYF TGTGCCAGCAGTCGTTACAGGGATCACTACGAGCAGTACTTC
once NA TRBJ1-5 TRBV7-2 CASSLQVQPQHF TGTGCCAGCAGCTTGCAGGTTCAGCCCCAGCATTTT
NA NA TRBJ2-1 TRBV2 CASSEQGRYNEQFF TGTGCCAGCAGTGAACAGGGACGATACAATGAGCAGTTCTTC
few NA TRBJ2-6 TRBV4-3 CASSQEYVSGANVLTF TGCGCCAGCAGCCAAGAATACGTCTCTGGGGCCAACGTCCTGACTTTC
few TRBD1 TRBJ1-1 TRBV9 CASSPVPRQGRNTEAFF TGTGCCAGCAGCCCCGTTCCCAGACAGGGGAGGAACACTGAAGCTTTCTTT
few NA TRBJ2-1 TRBV21-1 CASSKPSVDKTYNEQFF TGTGCCAGCAGCAAACCATCAGTGGACAAGACCTACAATGAGCAGTTCTTC
NA TRBD1 TRBJ2-7 TRBV5-1 CASSPPGQANQYF TGCGCCAGCAGCCCGCCGGGACAGGCGAATCAGTACTTC
NA NA TRBJ2-5 TRBV5-1 CASSPGERGETQYF TGCGCCAGCAGCCCCGGGGAAAGGGGAGAGACCCAGTACTTC
few NA TRBJ2-1 TRBV5-1 CASRRDNEQFF TGCGCCAGCAGGCGGGACAATGAGCAGTTCTTC
NA TRBD1 TRBJ1-2 TRBV7-2 CASSDRAYGYTF TGTGCCAGCAGCGACAGGGCCTATGGCTACACCTTC
NA TRBD2 TRBJ2-5 TRBV28 CASSLSGNREETQYF TGTGCCAGCAGTTTAAGCGGGAACCGTGAAGAGACCCAGTACTTC
NA NA TRBJ2-1 TRBV4-3 CASSYDRAYNEQFF TGCGCCAGCAGTTACGACAGAGCCTACAATGAGCAGTTCTTC
few NA TRBJ1-5 TRBV30 CAWSQGRTGIQPQHF TGTGCCTGGAGTCAGGGGAGAACCGGGATTCAGCCCCAGCATTTT
NA TRBD1 TRBJ1-4 TRBV9 CASSADRGLNEKLFF TGTGCCAGCAGCGCCGACAGGGGACTAAATGAAAAACTGTTTTTT
few NA TRBJ2-3 TRBV5-1 CASSLEGPSTDTQYF TGCGCCAGCAGCTTGGAGGGACCAAGCACAGATACGCAGTATTTT